This T cell receptor beta chain stems from a study of blood T cells in healthy people across ages. Study-level points and caveats: Among T cells, TCR beta diversity per million cells dropped roughly linearly as age rose.

A minimum of 7 million PBMCs was isolated per sample. A sample-barcoded 5' primer and a J-beta primer mix were used in a second PCR of about 7 to 11 cycles. A tag from a template-switch adaptor with 12 random nucleotides marked each cDNA molecule. TCRdb reprocessed the 5' RACE reads with MiXCR, giving one entry per CDR3 protein. The sample contains fewer than 1 million distinct CDR3 sequences, approximately 48% of which appear only once. The CDR3 is 16 amino acids. Germline V lookup: CDR1 DFQATT, CDR2 SNEGSKA (reference sequence). Trimming cost V 1 base and J 0 bases, with 14 bases left between them. With respect to this clonotype: As yet, its antigen is unknown.

Sequenced: blood. The chain joins TRBV20-1 to TRBJ2-3; the D call may be TRBD1 or TRBD2 (6 bases each). This TCR derives from a man in his fifties or sixties in good health. CDR3: CSARGGADVSTDTQYF. Written as DNA, the CDR3 is TGCAGTGCTAGAGGGGGGGCCGATGTCAGCACAGATACGCAGTATTTT.